Following are 10 T cell receptor beta chains from one sample sequenced in a study of shared clonotypes between healthy human individuals. This table comes from immunoSEQ multiplex PCR, and its TCRdb copy is limited to in-frame clones, with some not included. The repertoire consists of about 480,000 clones, with 75% to 80% occurring once and the leading ten covering roughly an eighth. Sample: PBMCs. The receptors were sampled from a middle-aged woman in good health. Some clones in this sample may be carry-over from other donors' samples.

This clone was recorded once. The V call is TRBV15, the J call TRBJ2-1; D ambiguous. CDR1 and CDR2 from the germline V gene are LNHNV and YYDKDF (reference sequence). Trimming pared 1 base from V and 0 bases from J, leaving 4 bases between. This CDR3 has 14 amino acids. The CDR3 coding sequence is TGTGCCACCAGCAGAGCGGACTCCTACAATGAGCAGTTCTTC. It encodes CATSRADSYNEQFF.

This chain uses TRBV5-4 with TRBJ1-4, with D maybe TRBD1 (5 bases). Per the germline V gene, CDR1 is SGHNT and CDR2 is YYREEE (reference sequence). V was pared by 2 bases and J by 4 bases, with 15 bases between. The CDR3 totals 16 residues. This CDR3 reads CASSFEPTAINEKLFF. CDR3 bases: TGTGCCAGCAGCTTTGAACCGACAGCGATTAATGAAAAACTGTTTTTT. The full variable domain, with the rest looked up from reference TRBV5-4 and TRBJ1-4, is ETGVTQSPTHLIKTRGQQVTLRCSSQSGHNTVSWYQQALGQGPQFIFQYYREEENGRGNFPPRFSGLQFPNYSSELNVNALELDDSALYLCASSFEPTAINEKLFFGSGTQLSVL.

This clone was seen many times. The chain is built from TRBV2 and TRBJ1-1; 9 nucleotides align to TRBD1. The ends lost 6 bases at V and 6 bases at J; junction bases unmatched: 5. CDR1 is SNHLY, CDR2 FYNNEI, per germline. The CDR3 is made up of 13 amino acids. CDR3 nucleotides: TGTGCCAGCAGGGCGGACAGGGGCTCTGAAGCTTTCTTT. Translated: CASRADRGSEAFF.

The chain links TRBV9 to TRBJ1-1; TRBD1 might be the D (6 bases). Between the trimmed V and J ends, which lost 0 bases and 5 bases, there was a span of 11 bases. The germline V gene encodes CDR1 SGDLS and CDR2 YYNGEE. The CDR3 is 14 amino acids. CDR3 loop: CASSVEQGGTEAFF. DNA for the CDR3: TGTGCCAGCAGCGTAGAACAGGGCGGAACTGAAGCTTTCTTT.

The sample holds a few counts of this clone. This chain joins TRBV15 and TRBJ1-4; 9 positions match TRBD1. The CDR3 sequence is 16 residues long. Germline CDR1 reads LNHNV; CDR2 reads YYDKDF (reference sequence). With 4 bases clipped from V and 8 bases from J, the junction kept 11 bases outside the gene matches. The CDR3 loop is CATSNTTGTGHEKLFF. Here the CDR3 DNA reads TGTGCCACCAGCAACACTACCGGGACAGGGCACGAAAAACTGTTTTTT.

The CDR3 bases are TGTGCCAGCAGCTTAGTTTTGGGTGGGAACACTGAAGCTTTCTTT. Protein sequence: CASSLVLGGNTEAFF. The chain is built from TRBV7-2 and TRBJ1-1, with D unclear. This CDR3 comprises 15 residues. V was cut by 1 base and J by 1 base, with 10 bases left in between. In germline, CDR1 is SGHTA, CDR2 FQGNSA.

The chain is built from TRBV29-1 and TRBJ1-1; a weak D match, TRBD1 (6 bases). Trimming took off 7 bases at V and 1 base at J, with 13 bases between the two ends. The germline V gene encodes CDR1 SQVTM and CDR2 ANQGSEA. This CDR3 is built from 13 residues. The CDR3 DNA sequence: TGCAGCGGATACAGGGCGGAGAACACTGAAGCTTTCTTT. The encoded protein is CSGYRAENTEAFF.

This clone has only a few counts. The chain joins TRBV9 to TRBJ1-2, with D tentatively TRBD1 (6 bases). The germline V and J ends were trimmed by 4 bases and 8 bases, with 18 bases remaining between them. From germline, CDR1 is SGDLS and CDR2 YYNGEE. The CDR3 is 14 residues long. CDR3 in amino acids: CASSPSGGQRGYTF. As DNA, the CDR3 is TGTGCCAGCAGCCCCTCCGGGGGGCAGAGGGGCTACACCTTC. The entire variable domain, with the rest obtained from reference TRBV9 and TRBJ1-2, is as follows: DSGVTQTPKHLITATGQRVTLRCSPRSGDLSVYWYQQSLDQGLQFLIQYYNGEERAKGNILERFSAQQFPDLHSELNLSSLELGDSALYFCASSPSGGQRGYTFGSGTRLTVV.

The CDR3 protein is CASKGSGLINNEQFF. The CDR3, as DNA: TGTGCCAGCAAAGGTTCGGGACTCATTAACAATGAGCAGTTCTTC. The gene calls are TRBV6-6 and TRBJ2-1, with D perhaps TRBD2 (6 bases). The germline V and J ends were trimmed by 7 bases and 5 bases, with 18 bases remaining between them. Germline CDR1 is MNHNY and CDR2 is SVGAGI (reference sequence). The CDR3 totals 15 residues.

The chain employs TRBV28 and TRBJ2-3; 9 nucleotides line up with TRBD2. This CDR3 is built from 17 residues. V trimming: 4 bases; J trimming: 1 base; junction bases outside the gene matches: 9. Germline-derived CDR1 and CDR2 are MDHEN and SYDVKM. Written as DNA, the CDR3 is TGTGCCAGCAGTTCCATGGGGACTAGCCTCCGCACAGATACGCAGTATTTT. It is translated as CASSSMGTSLRTDTQYF. Full variable domain (outside the CDR3, taken from reference TRBV28 and TRBJ2-3): DVKVTQSSRYLVKRTGEKVFLECVQDMDHENMFWYRQDPGLGLRLIYFSYDVKMKEKGDIPEGYSVSREKKERFSLILESASTNQTSMYLCASSSMGTSLRTDTQYFGPGTRLTVL.